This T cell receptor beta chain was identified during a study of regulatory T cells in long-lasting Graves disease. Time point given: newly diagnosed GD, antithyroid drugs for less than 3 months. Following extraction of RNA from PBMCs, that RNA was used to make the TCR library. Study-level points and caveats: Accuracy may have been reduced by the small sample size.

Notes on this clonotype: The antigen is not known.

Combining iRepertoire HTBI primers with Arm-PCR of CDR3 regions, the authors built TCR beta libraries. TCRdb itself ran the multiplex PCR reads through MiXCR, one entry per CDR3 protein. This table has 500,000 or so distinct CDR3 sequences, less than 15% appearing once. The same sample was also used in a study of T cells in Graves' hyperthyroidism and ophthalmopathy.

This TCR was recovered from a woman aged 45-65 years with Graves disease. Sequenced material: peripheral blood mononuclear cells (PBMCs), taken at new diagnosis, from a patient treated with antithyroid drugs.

CDR3 amino acids: CSVVSRGRAETQYF. As DNA, the CDR3 is TGCAGCGTTGTGAGCAGGGGGCGCGCGGAGACCCAGTACTTC. J is TRBJ2-5 and V is TRBV29-1, with 8 bases lining up with TRBD1. In germline, CDR1 is SQVTM, CDR2 ANQGSEA. The CDR3 is 14 residues long. V was pared by 4 bases and J by 5 bases, with 9 bases of the junction left unmatched.